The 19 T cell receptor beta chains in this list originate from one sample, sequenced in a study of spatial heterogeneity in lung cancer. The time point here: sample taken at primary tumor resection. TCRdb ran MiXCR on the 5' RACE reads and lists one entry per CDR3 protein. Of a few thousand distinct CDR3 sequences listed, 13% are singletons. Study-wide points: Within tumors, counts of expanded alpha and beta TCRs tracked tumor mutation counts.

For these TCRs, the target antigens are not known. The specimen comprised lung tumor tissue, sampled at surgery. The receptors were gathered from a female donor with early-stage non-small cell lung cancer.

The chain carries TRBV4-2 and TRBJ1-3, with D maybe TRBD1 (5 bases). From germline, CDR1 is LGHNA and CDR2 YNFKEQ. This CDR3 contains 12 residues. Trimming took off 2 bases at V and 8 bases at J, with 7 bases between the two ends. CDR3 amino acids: CASSQIRDTIYF. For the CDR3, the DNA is TGTGCCAGCAGCCAAATCAGGGACACCATATATTTT.

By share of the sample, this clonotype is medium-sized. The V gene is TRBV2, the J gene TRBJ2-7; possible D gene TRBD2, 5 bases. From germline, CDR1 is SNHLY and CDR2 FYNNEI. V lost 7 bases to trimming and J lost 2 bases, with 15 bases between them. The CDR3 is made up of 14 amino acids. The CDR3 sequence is CASTVERGAYEQYF. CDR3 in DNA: TGTGCCAGCACCGTCGAACGGGGAGCCTACGAGCAGTACTTC.

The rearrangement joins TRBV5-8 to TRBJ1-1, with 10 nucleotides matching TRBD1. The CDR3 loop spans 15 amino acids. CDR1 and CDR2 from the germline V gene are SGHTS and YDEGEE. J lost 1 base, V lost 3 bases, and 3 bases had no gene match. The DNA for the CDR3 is TGTGCCAGCAGCTGGACAGGGGGGAAGAACACTGAAGCTTTCTTT. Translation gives CASSWTGGKNTEAFF.

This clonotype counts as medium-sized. In DNA form, the CDR3 reads TGCGCCAGCAGCCCCTCGACACGACCGAACACTGAAGCTTTCTTT. Translating gives CASSPSTRPNTEAFF. The V call is TRBV5-1, the J call TRBJ1-1; D not certain. From germline, CDR1 is SGHRS and CDR2 YFSETQ. Trimming removed 4 bases from V and 1 base from J, with 14 bases in between. This CDR3 is 15 amino acids long.

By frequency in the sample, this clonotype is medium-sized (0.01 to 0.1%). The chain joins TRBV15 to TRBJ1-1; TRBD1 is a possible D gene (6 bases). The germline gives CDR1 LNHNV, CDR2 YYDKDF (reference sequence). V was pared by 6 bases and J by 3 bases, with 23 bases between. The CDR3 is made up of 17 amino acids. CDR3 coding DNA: TGTGCCACCAGGGAGGTCCAGGGGAGTTCGGGGGACACTGAAGCTTTCTTT. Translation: CATREVQGSSGDTEAFF.

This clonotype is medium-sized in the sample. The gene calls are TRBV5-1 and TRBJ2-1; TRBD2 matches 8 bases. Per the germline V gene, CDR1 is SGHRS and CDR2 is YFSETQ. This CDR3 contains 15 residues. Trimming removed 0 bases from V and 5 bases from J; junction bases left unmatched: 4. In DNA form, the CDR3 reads TGCGCCAGCAGCTTGGGTACTAGCGGTAACAATGAGCAGTTCTTC. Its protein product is CASSLGTSGNNEQFF.

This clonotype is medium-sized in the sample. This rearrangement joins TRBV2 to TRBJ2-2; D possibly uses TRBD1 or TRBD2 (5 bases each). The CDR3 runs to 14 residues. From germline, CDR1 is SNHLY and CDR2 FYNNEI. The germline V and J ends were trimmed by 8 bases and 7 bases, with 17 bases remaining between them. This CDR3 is CASQGLTTIGELFF. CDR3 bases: TGTGCCAGCCAGGGTTTGACTACGATCGGGGAGCTGTTTTTT. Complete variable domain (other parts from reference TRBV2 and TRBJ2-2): EPEVTQTPSHQVTQMGQEVILRCVPISNHLYFYWYRQILGQKVEFLVSFYNNEISEKSEIFDDQFSVERPDGSNFTLKIRSTKLEDSAMYFCASQGLTTIGELFFGEGSRLTVL.

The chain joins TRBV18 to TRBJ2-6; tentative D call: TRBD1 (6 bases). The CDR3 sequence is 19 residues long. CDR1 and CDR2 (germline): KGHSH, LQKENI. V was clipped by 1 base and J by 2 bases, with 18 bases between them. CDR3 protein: CASSPRSPGAGAGANVLTF. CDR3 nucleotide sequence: TGTGCCAGCTCACCACGGTCTCCAGGGGCTGGAGCTGGGGCCAACGTCCTGACTTTC.

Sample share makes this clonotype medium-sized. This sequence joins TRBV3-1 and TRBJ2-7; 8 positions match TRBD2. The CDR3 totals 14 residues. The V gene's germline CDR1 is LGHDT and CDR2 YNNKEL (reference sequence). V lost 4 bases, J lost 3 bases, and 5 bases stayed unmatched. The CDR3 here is CASSPTSELYEQYF. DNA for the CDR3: TGTGCCAGCAGCCCGACTAGCGAACTCTACGAGCAGTACTTC.

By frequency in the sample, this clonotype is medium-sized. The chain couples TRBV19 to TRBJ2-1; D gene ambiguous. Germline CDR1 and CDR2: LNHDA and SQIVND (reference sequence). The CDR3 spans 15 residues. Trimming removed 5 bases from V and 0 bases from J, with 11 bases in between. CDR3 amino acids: CASSLRGSSYNEQFF. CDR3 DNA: TGTGCCAGTAGTCTAAGAGGTAGCTCCTACAATGAGCAGTTCTTC.

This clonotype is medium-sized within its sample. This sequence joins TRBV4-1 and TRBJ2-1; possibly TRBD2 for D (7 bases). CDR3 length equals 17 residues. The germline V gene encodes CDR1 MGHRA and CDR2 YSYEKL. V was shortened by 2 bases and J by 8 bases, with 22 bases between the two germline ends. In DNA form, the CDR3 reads TGCGCCAGCAGCCAAAAGGGGGGGGACTATACACGGGATGAGCAGTTCTTC. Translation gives CASSQKGGDYTRDEQFF.

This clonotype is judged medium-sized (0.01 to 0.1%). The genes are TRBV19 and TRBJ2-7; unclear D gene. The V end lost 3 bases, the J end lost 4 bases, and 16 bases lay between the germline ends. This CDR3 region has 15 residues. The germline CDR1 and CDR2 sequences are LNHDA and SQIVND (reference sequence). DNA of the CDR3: TGTGCCAGTAGTATCGTTCTCGGACGGATTTACGAGCAGTACTTC. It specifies CASSIVLGRIYEQYF.

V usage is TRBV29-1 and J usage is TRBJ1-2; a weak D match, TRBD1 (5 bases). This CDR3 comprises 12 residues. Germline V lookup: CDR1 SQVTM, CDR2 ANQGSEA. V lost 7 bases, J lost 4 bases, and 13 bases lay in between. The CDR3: CSADRASYGYTF. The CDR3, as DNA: TGCAGCGCCGACAGAGCTAGCTATGGCTACACCTTC.

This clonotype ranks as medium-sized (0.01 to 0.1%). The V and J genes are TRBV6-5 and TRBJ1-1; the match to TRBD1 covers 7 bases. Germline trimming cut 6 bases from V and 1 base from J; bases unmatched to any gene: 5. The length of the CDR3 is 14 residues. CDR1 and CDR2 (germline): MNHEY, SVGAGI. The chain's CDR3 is CASSGRTGNTEAFF. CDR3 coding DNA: TGTGCCAGCAGCGGAAGGACAGGGAACACTGAAGCTTTCTTT.

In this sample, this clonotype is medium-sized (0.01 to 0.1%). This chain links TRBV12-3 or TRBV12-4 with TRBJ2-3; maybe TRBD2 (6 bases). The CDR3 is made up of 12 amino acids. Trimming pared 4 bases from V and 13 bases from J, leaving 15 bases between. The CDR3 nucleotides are TGTGCCAGCAGTTCCACCCGGGACTTCAAGTATTTT. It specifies CASSSTRDFKYF.

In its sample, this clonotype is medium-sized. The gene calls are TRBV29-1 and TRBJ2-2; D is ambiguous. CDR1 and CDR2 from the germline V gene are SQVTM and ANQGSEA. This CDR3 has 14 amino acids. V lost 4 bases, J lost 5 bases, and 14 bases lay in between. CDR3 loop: CSVVPASTTGELFF. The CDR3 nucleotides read TGCAGCGTTGTTCCCGCCAGCACGACCGGGGAGCTGTTTTTT.

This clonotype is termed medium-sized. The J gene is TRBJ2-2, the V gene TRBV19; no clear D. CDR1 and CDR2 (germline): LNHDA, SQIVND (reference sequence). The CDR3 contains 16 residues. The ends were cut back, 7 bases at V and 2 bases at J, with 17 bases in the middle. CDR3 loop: CASKPVGRTNTGELFF. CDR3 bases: TGTGCCAGTAAGCCGGTCGGGCGTACCAACACCGGGGAGCTGTTTTTT.

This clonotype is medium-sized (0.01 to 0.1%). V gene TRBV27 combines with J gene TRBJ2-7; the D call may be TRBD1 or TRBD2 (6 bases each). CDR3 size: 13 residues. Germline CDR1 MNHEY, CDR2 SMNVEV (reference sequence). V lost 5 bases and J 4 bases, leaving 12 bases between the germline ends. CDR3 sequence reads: CASSTGGGYEQYF. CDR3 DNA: TGTGCCAGCAGTACAGGAGGGGGGTACGAGCAGTACTTC.

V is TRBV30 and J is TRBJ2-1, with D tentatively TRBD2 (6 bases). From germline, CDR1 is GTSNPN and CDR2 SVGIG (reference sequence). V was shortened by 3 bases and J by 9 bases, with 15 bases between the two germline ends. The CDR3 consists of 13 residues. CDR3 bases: TGTGCCTGGAGGGGGACTGGTCCCGGTGAGCAGTTCTTC. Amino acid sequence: CAWRGTGPGEQFF.